This T cell receptor (beta chain) appears in the sequencing data of a study of T-cell reconstitution after alpha-beta-depleted transplantation in children. Study-wide points: At around two months after transplant, the alpha-beta T cells were reportedly derived from several hundred expanded clones that came from non-depleted graft cells.

Turning to this clonotype: Its antigen is as yet unknown.

Preparing the TCRbeta library involved the use of unique molecular identifiers. TCRdb ran MiXCR on the PCR reads and lists one entry per CDR3 protein. The data contain roughly 200,000 distinct CDR3 sequences, roughly 11% of them singletons. Sequencing used PBMCs, obtained before TCRalphabeta/CD19-depleted stem cell transplant. The receptor comes from a child younger than two with acute myeloid leukemia, due to receive a stem cell transplant.

CDR3 DNA sequence: TGTGCCAGCAACTCCTCAGGGTATGGCTACACCTTC. Protein product: CASNSSGYGYTF. The chain employs TRBV7-6 and TRBJ1-2; tentative D call: TRBD1 (5 bases). V was trimmed by 7 bases and J by 5 bases, leaving 11 bases between them. The CDR3 consists of 12 residues. Germline V gene data show CDR1 as SGHVS and CDR2 as FNYEAQ.